This T cell receptor (beta chain) was documented in a study of control samples from healthy donors and cancer patients. Germline V gene sequence: CDR1 SGHRS, CDR2 YFSETQ. The V segment lost 4 bases and the J segment 1 base; nucleotides outside the gene matches: 12. The length of the CDR3 is 17 residues. Sequencing used immunoSEQ multiplex PCR; TCRdb keeps in-frame clones, though not all of them. This sample carries about 180,000 clones, 90% of them seen once, and the ten largest clones take around 1.4%. The receptor's source is a woman between 50 and 59 years old in good health. The specimen was blood. This chain connects TRBV5-1 to TRBJ1-2; 8 bases fit TRBD1. The CDR3 here is CASSQSQGQVINYGYTF. The CDR3 coding sequence is TGCGCCAGCAGCCAAAGCCAGGGACAGGTTATTAACTATGGCTACACCTTC.